This T cell receptor (beta chain) stems from a study of blood T cell repertoires in COVID-19. For the study at large: Nucleic acid was either cDNA or gDNA, and it came from T cells, B-cell-depleted T cells, or PBMCs.

Libraries were prepared by immunoSEQ multiplex PCR; TCRdb keeps only in-frame clonotypes and omits some of them. The table lists around 170,000 clones, just over 85% of them singletons, with about 8.4% in the top ten. Per germline, CDR1 SEHNR and CDR2 FQNEAQ (reference sequence). The CDR3 length is 17 residues. V lost 1 base and J 3 bases, leaving 15 bases between the germline ends. The material sequenced was PBMCs or T cells enriched from blood (not recorded which). The rearrangement links TRBV7-9 to TRBJ1-4, with D possibly being TRBD1 (5 bases). The origin of this receptor is a woman under 30 who had recovered from COVID-19. This CDR3 is CASSLGLSGAPNEKLFF. The CDR3 nucleotides are TGTGCCAGCAGCTTAGGGCTGAGTGGGGCCCCTAATGAAAAACTGTTTTTT.